The 7 T cell receptor beta chains given below trace back to one sample, sequenced in a study of vaccination effects on CD4 cells after COVID-19. Measured with immunoSEQ multiplex PCR; TCRdb has only the in-frame clones, and not every one. Of under 85,000 clones listed, under 80% are singletons. What these receptors recognize is not known. Viral peptide pool expansion of antigen-specific CD4+ T cells preceded sequencing in the ViraFEST assay. An approximately ten-day culture period preceded the isolation of CD4+ T cells. The participants, recipients of two vaccine doses, got either BNT162b2 or mRNA-1273. Sample: CD4+ T cells from PBMCs cultured with HCoV-OC43 spike peptides, taken after COVID-19 vaccination. As for subset: HCoV-OC43 spike overlapping peptide pool stimulation. These receptor sequences come from a human donor who received a COVID-19 vaccine.

The chain employs TRBV5-4 and TRBJ2-6; 8 nucleotides align to TRBD2. J was trimmed by 0 bases and V by 7 bases; bases with no gene match: 9. The germline V gene has CDR1 SGHNT and CDR2 YYREEE (reference sequence). The CDR3 contains 17 residues. CDR3 DNA sequence: TGTGCCAGCGGACATAGCGGGGTTGGCTCTGGGGCCAACGTCCTGACTTTC. This gives the protein CASGHSGVGSGANVLTF.

The chain couples TRBV29-1 to TRBJ2-4; possibly TRBD1 for D (5 bases). The CDR3 runs to 14 residues. V was cut by 7 bases and J by 7 bases, with 20 bases left in between. The germline V gene has CDR1 SQVTM and CDR2 ANQGSEA. The CDR3 loop reads CSGAAGNRANIQYF. The CDR3 coding sequence is TGCAGCGGGGCGGCAGGGAATAGGGCGAACATTCAGTACTTC.

This CDR3 reads CASSPFGPQIDTEAFF. In DNA form, the CDR3 reads TGTGCCAGCTCACCTTTCGGGCCCCAAATTGACACTGAAGCTTTCTTT. The rearrangement links TRBV18 to TRBJ1-1; no clear D. With 3 bases removed from V and 3 bases from J, the gap between germline ends came to 17 bases. The CDR3 extends over 16 amino acids. Per the germline V gene, CDR1 is KGHSH and CDR2 is LQKENI. Together with reference TRBV18 and TRBJ1-1, the CDR3 gives the full variable domain: NAGVMQNPRHLVRRRGQEARLRCSPMKGHSHVYWYRQLPEEGLKFMVYLQKENIIDESGMPKERFSAEFPKEGPSILRIQQVVRGDSAAYFCASSPFGPQIDTEAFFGQGTRLTVV.

This clone was seen once. The genes are TRBV15 and TRBJ2-2; 14 bases match TRBD2. The V segment lost 9 bases and the J segment 7 bases; nucleotides outside the gene matches: 7. Germline assignment: CDR1 LNHNV and CDR2 YYDKDF (reference sequence). The CDR3 consists of 15 residues. CDR3 sequence reads: CATLTSGGADGELFF. CDR3 bases: TGTGCCACTTTGACTAGCGGGGGGGCTGACGGGGAGCTGTTTTTT.

The chain recombines TRBV6-5 with TRBJ1-2, with 7 bases that match TRBD1. The CDR3 extends over 13 amino acids. Germline V gene data show CDR1 as MNHEY and CDR2 as SVGAGI. The ends lost 6 bases at V and 5 bases at J; junction bases unmatched: 6. CDR3 nucleotide sequence: TGTGCCAGCAGCGACAGGGCGGGTTATGGCTACACCTTC. Translating it yields CASSDRAGYGYTF.

The chain links TRBV7-9 to TRBJ2-6, with 11 bases matching TRBD1. V shed 2 bases, J shed 2 bases, and the junction held 8 bases outside the gene matches. This CDR3 contains 19 residues. CDR1 is SEHNR and CDR2 is FQNEAQ in the germline V gene (reference sequence). The chain's CDR3 is CASSLNPGQGAPGANVLTF. As DNA, the CDR3 is TGTGCCAGCAGCTTAAATCCCGGACAGGGGGCACCTGGGGCCAACGTCCTGACTTTC.

V and J are TRBV6-5 and TRBJ2-2; 8 nucleotides agree with TRBD1. This CDR3 is built from 15 residues. CDR1 is MNHEY and CDR2 is SVGAGI in the germline V gene. V was clipped by 5 bases and J by 0 bases; unmatched bases: 2. This chain's CDR3 is CASSRTGPNTGELFF. The CDR3 nucleotides are TGTGCCAGCAGTCGGACAGGGCCGAACACCGGGGAGCTGTTTTTT.